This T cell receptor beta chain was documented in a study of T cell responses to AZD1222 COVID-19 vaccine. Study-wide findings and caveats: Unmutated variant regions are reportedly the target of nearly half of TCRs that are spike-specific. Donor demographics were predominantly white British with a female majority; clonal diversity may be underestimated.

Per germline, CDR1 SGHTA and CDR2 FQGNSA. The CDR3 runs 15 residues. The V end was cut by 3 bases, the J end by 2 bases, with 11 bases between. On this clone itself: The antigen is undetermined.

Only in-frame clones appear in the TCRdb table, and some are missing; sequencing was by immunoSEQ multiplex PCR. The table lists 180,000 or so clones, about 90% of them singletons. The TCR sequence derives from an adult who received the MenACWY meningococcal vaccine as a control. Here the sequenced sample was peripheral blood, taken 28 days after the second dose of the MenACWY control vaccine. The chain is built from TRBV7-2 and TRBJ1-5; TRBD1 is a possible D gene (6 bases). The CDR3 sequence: CASSFYREGNQPQHF. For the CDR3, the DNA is TGTGCCAGCAGCTTTTACAGGGAGGGCAATCAGCCCCAGCATTTT.